This TCR beta chain stems from a study of cytomegalovirus exposure and HLA in healthy donors. For the study at large: There were around 100 million unique TCR beta sequences, drawn from around 180 million T cells, in an earlier analysis. Approximately 85 million unique TCRs from HLA-typed donors were held in an early release of data.

As to this clone: No antigen is known for it.

The PCR used 60 Vbeta and 13 Jbeta primers. Sequencing used immunoSEQ multiplex PCR; TCRdb keeps in-frame clones, though not all of them. The data show around 150,000 clones, about 80% seen once. J was trimmed by 4 bases and V by 6 bases; bases with no gene match: 8. The CDR3 runs 14 residues. Germline assignment: CDR1 MDHEN and CDR2 SYDVKM. Whole-study results and caveats: Compared with the roughly 730-donor mean, an Asian-associated ancestry cluster reportedly had fewer N-insertions, according to a later analysis. The authors later linked a missense DCLRE1C variant to TCR beta V- and J-gene trimming.

The origin of this receptor is a man aged 25 to 40 in good health and CMV-seronegative. The J gene is TRBJ1-1, the V gene TRBV28; 7 bases align to TRBD1. The sample was PBMCs. CDR3: CASSPGGEGTEAFF. The CDR3 nucleotides are TGTGCCAGCAGCCCAGGGGGAGAGGGCACTGAAGCTTTCTTT.